The rows below give T cell receptor beta chains drawn from one sample of a study of response to subunit inactivated influenza vaccine. TCRdb redid the calling of the RT-PCR reads with MiXCR, one entry per CDR3 protein. The repertoire holds just under 550,000 distinct CDR3 sequences, with around 21% as singletons. These data were likewise used in another study, on T cells expressing NK-cell markers.

The sample in question was CD4+ T cells sorted from PBMCs, obtained 11 to 12 days after vaccination. These receptors all stem from a middle-aged man who received an inactivated influenza vaccine. Both conserved end residues are trimmed from each CDR3. The order of the fields is V gene, CDR3 length, D gene, CDR3 protein. D genes are given only for firm matches.

>TRBV29-1|13|-
SGLPVASSYNEQF
>TRBV7-9|14|TRBD1
ASSPPTGVRGYEQY
>TRBV28|10|-
ASTRVPGELF
>TRBV11-1|16|-
ASSLLAYGSSGTDTQY
>TRBV7-2|14|TRBD2
ASSLETSGRSGTQY
>TRBV24-1|13|-
ATSDLAGTYNEQF
>TRBV7-2|12|-
ASSRGLVTDTQY
>TRBV25-1|13|TRBD1
ASSFGQGSPYEQY
>TRBV28|14|TRBD1
ASTRIRDRVHYGYT
>TRBV5-1|12|-
ASSGGTEKETQY
>TRBV12-3/TRBV12-4|12|TRBD1
ASSFGQGQETQY
>TRBV20-1|11|-
SASMWSTDTQY
>TRBV6-5|11|-
ASIRVQKETQY
>TRBV11-2|13|TRBD2
ASSRTSGSRETQY
>TRBV5-1|11|-
ASRGTGLREQY
>TRBV12-3/TRBV12-4|10|-
ASTTGPSRAF
>TRBV28|13|-
ASSEALVSGNTIY
>TRBV3-1|14|-
ASSHHLGAGKTEAF
>TRBV20-1|12|TRBD2
SALPGLAGGEQF
>TRBV7-8|13|-
ASSLVQGTPYGYT
>TRBV20-1|14|TRBD1
SARDPGTGDNQPQH
>TRBV7-7|13|-
ASSLGAATNGEQF
>TRBV6-1|11|-
ASQRGAGNTIY
>TRBV5-1|13|-
ASSERSGTYNEQF
>TRBV7-2|13|-
ASSLDHRDTGELF
>TRBV5-1|13|TRBD1
ASSSGTGFNSPLH
>TRBV5-1|14|-
ASSPFGGLSYNEQF
>TRBV5-1|13|-
ASSLVSKYTGELF
>TRBV10-2|12|-
ASRSSGTGNEQF
>TRBV6-5|14|TRBD1
ASSYARGLNTGELF
>TRBV12-3/TRBV12-4|11|TRBD1
ASSRGWNSPLH
>TRBV11-3|13|-
ASSLSSGRYNEQF
>TRBV4-2|16|-
ASSQEGTRGWGSGELF
>TRBV9|14|-
ASSVGSSISTDTQY
>TRBV28|9|-
ASSELKEQF
>TRBV6-2/TRBV6-3|11|-
ASRKSQDYEQY
>TRBV20-1|12|-
SARIGSSNTEAF
>TRBV20-1|14|TRBD2
SASRPAGGSTDTQY
>TRBV29-1|11|TRBD2
SVVRRERYEQF
>TRBV20-1|12|-
SAREGRTLYEQY
>TRBV7-3|16|TRBD1
ASSLVGTGFSGANVLT
>TRBV12-3/TRBV12-4|9|TRBD2
ASSSGGRAN
>TRBV5-1|12|-
ASSLVTTQETQY
>TRBV3-1|12|-
ASSQVSGSTEAF
>TRBV10-3|14|-
AISGGRGFATGELF
>TRBV7-9|14|TRBD2
ASSWGLAGEVSEQF
>TRBV20-1|13|TRBD2
SARGTSGNTDTQY
>TRBV10-3|13|-
AIDTSEGTYNEQF
>TRBV29-1|9|-
SVIGLETQY
>TRBV7-2|11|-
ASSFARQSEAF
>TRBV7-2|13|-
ASSERGGPSYEQY
>TRBV19|12|-
ASNSPRGTGELF
>TRBV12-3/TRBV12-4|13|TRBD2
ASSLSGGHPYEQY
>TRBV24-1|13|-
ATSDYGVAGDTQY
>TRBV29-1|11|-
SVAAGANAVAF